Detailed here is one TCR beta chain. Its antigen remains unidentified. This sample stems from a study of cytomegalovirus exposure and HLA in healthy donors. Study findings and constraints: Immune exposure information comprised only CMV serostatus. Most of the TCR beta V segments (in an earlier analysis) were productive either about 87% or about 30% of the time. Presence/absence analyses assumed roughly uniform sequencing depth across donors.

PCR involved 60 Vbeta and 13 Jbeta primers. Produced via immunoSEQ multiplex PCR; TCRdb's table is partial and in-frame only. The table lists about 150,000 clones, roughly 83% of them singletons, with 7.7% in the top ten. V dropped 2 bases and J dropped 1 base, with 4 bases sitting between them. This CDR3 has 13 amino acids. Germline CDR1 SGHTA, CDR2 FQGTGA. The chain couples TRBV7-3 to TRBJ2-3; no definite D call. Material: PBMCs. This TCR derives from a young man in good health and CMV-seropositive. CDR3 sequence reads: CASSLRRTDTQYF. CDR3 in DNA: TGTGCCAGCAGCTTACGTCGCACAGATACGCAGTATTTT.